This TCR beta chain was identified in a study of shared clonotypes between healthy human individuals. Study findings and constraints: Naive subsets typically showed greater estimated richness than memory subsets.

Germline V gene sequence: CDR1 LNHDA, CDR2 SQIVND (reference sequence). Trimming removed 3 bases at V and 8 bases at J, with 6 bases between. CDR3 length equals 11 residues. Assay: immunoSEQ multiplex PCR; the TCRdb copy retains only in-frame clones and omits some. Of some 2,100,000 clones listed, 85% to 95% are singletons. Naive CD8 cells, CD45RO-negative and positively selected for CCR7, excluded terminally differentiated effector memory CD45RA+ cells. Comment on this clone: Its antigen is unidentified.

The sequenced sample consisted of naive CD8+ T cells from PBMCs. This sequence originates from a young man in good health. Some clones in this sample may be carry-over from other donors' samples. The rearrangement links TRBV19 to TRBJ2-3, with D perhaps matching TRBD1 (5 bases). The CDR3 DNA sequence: TGTGCCAGTAGTATTAGGGGTACGCAGTATTTT. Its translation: CASSIRGTQYF.